The rows below give T cell receptor beta chains drawn from one sample of a study of blood T cell repertoires in COVID-19. Assay: immunoSEQ multiplex PCR; the TCRdb copy retains only in-frame clones and omits some. The sample holds about 100,000 clones, approximately 88% seen once. Material for sequencing was peripheral blood. These receptor sequences come from a man between 60 and 70 years old with acute or convalescent COVID-19. Both conserved end residues are part of each CDR3. A D gene is named only where the DNA matches it firmly. Clone sizes are given selectively: once, few, many, or a class where the clone is expanded.

abundance	d_gene	j_gene	v_gene	CDR3aa	CDR3nt
.	.	TRBJ1-3	TRBV18	CASSPFGENTIYF	TGTGCCAGCTCACCATTCGGGGAAAACACCATATATTTT
once	.	TRBJ2-2	TRBV5-1	CASSLGRGTGELFF	TGCGCCAGCAGCTTGGGTAGGGGAACCGGGGAGCTGTTTTTT
.	.	TRBJ1-2	TRBV18	CASSPVPDSSYGYTF	TGTGCCAGCTCACCAGTCCCGGACAGCTCCTATGGCTACACCTTC
.	.	TRBJ1-2	TRBV27	CASSFRDTGRDGYTF	TGTGCCAGCAGTTTCCGGGACACGGGAAGGGATGGCTACACCTTC
.	.	TRBJ2-2	TRBV6-1	CASSETGRTGELFF	TGTGCCAGCAGTGAAACAGGGCGGACCGGGGAGCTGTTTTTT
.	.	TRBJ2-5	TRBV19	CASSVTLRATQYF	TGTGCCAGTAGTGTGACCCTCAGGGCGACCCAGTACTTC
.	.	TRBJ1-2	TRBV20-1	CSASTGNYGYTF	TGCAGTGCTAGTACCGGGAACTATGGCTACACCTTC
.	TRBD1	TRBJ1-1	TRBV19	CASRSGGRLAFF	TGTGCCAGTAGGTCAGGGGGCCGGCTGGCTTTCTTT
.	.	TRBJ1-2	TRBV15	CATSRPPATGYGYTF	TGTGCCACCAGCAGACCCCCCGCGACAGGCTACGGCTACACCTTC
.	TRBD1	TRBJ1-1	TRBV18	CASSPGTGGLGYTEAFF	TGTGCCAGCTCACCGGGGACAGGGGGGCTAGGGTACACTGAAGCTTTCTTT
few	TRBD1	TRBJ1-2	TRBV2	CASSQGTATYGYTF	TGTGCCAGCAGTCAGGGGACAGCGACCTATGGCTACACCTTC
.	.	TRBJ2-3	TRBV29-1	CSVDAGGDTQYF	TGCAGCGTTGACGCCGGCGGAGATACGCAGTATTTT
.	.	TRBJ1-5	TRBV15	CATSRDLTDQPQHF	TGTGCCACCAGCAGAGATCTTACAGATCAGCCCCAGCATTTT
.	TRBD1	TRBJ1-2	TRBV7-9	CANSLGQVYGYTF	TGTGCCAACAGCTTAGGACAGGTCTATGGCTACACCTTC
.	TRBD1	TRBJ2-7	TRBV18	CASSPQRTGHGLEQYF	TGTGCCAGCTCACCACAGCGGACAGGGCATGGGCTCGAGCAGTACTTC
.	.	TRBJ1-2	TRBV6-4	CASSDGPEGSTNYGYTF	TGTGCCAGCAGTGACGGACCGGAGGGTAGTACAAACTATGGCTACACCTTC
.	.	TRBJ1-5	TRBV28	CASSLRFGGANQPQHF	TGTGCCAGCAGTTTAAGGTTTGGAGGGGCGAATCAGCCCCAGCATTTT
many	TRBD2	TRBJ2-2	TRBV5-4	CASSLGAGGRTYGELFF	TGTGCCAGCAGCTTGGGTGCGGGGGGGCGGACGTACGGGGAGCTGTTTTTT
.	TRBD1	TRBJ1-5	TRBV30	CAWSVGGWNQPQHF	TGTGCCTGGAGTGTAGGGGGCTGGAATCAGCCCCAGCATTTT
.	TRBD2	TRBJ2-7	TRBV29-1	CSVEVPTSGNYEQYF	TGCAGCGTTGAAGTCCCGACTAGCGGGAACTACGAGCAGTACTTC
many	.	TRBJ2-7	TRBV27	CASSPGTYEQYF	TGTGCCAGCAGTCCTGGCACCTACGAGCAGTACTTC
few	TRBD1	TRBJ2-7	TRBV19	CASSMGDRRGAYEQYF	TGTGCCAGTAGTATGGGGGACAGGCGAGGGGCCTACGAGCAGTACTTC